These T cell receptor beta chains were read from a single sample in a study of CD4 T cells in relation to SARS-CoV-2 and coronaviruses. This table comes from immunoSEQ multiplex PCR, and its TCRdb copy is limited to in-frame clones, with some not included. This sample has 55,000 to 70,000 clones, with approximately 95% found just once. Sequenced sample: naive CD4+ T cells from PBMCs. These receptors were taken from a human donor in good health. CDR3s include the opening cysteine and the closing phenylalanine or tryptophan. Some rows have no size entry. The others give once, few or many, or a class for an expanded clone.

V gene | clone size | CDR3 length | CDR3 protein
TRBV3-1/TRBV3-2 | NA | 13 | CASSSTSFYGYTF
TRBV25-1 | NA | 13 | CASSPGGRYGYTF
TRBV6-4 | NA | 16 | CASRGGLGGGNSPLHF
TRBV5-1 | NA | 14 | CASSLETVNTEAFF
TRBV15 | NA | 14 | CATSKGTRYNEQFF
TRBV30 | NA | 15 | CAWSVGANLDYGYTF
TRBV28 | NA | 15 | CASSFTRGQYYEQYF
TRBV7-2 | NA | 13 | CASSPTGAAEAFF
TRBV2 | NA | 13 | CASSGTDRGPLHF
TRBV4-1 | NA | 16 | CASSQVGGGTNEKLFF
TRBV28 | NA | 16 | CASSLWSSLSTDTQYF
TRBV3-1/TRBV3-2 | NA | 16 | CASSLRRTGGGYGYTF
TRBV3-1/TRBV3-2 | NA | 15 | CASSQDGQGGSPLHF
TRBV5-8 | once | 15 | CASSFPDVGNQPQHF
TRBV11-1 | NA | 14 | CASTQRHYTDTQYF
TRBV12-3/TRBV12-4 | NA | 13 | CASSFLDTGELFF
TRBV24-1 | NA | 15 | CATRSGGAGGNTQYF
TRBV21-1 | NA | 16 | CASTRPEDSYNQPQHF
TRBV24-1 | NA | 16 | CATSDIQGGSGETQYF
TRBV5-4 | NA | 13 | CAFSDVSNQPQHF
TRBV21-1 | NA | 15 | CASTFRDRGAYEQYF
TRBV7-2 | NA | 16 | CASSFGAGATNEKLFF
TRBV18 | NA | 17 | CASSPLAGVNMRNEQFF